This T cell receptor (beta chain) was sequenced for a study of CD8+ T cells in alopecia areata. Study as a whole: The study gave tofacitinib for 6 to 18 months, then 6 months off drug.

Sequencing templates came from extracted RNA that was reverse transcribed into cDNA. The data were produced by immunoSEQ multiplex PCR, yet TCRdb's version contains in-frame clones alone and is incomplete. The profile shows 130,000 to 150,000 clones, roughly 82% of them singletons. The germline V gene encodes CDR1 SGHAT and CDR2 FQNNGV. The germline V and J ends were trimmed by 0 bases and 5 bases, with 10 bases remaining between them. CDR3 length: 14 residues. As concerns this clone: Its antigen is currently unknown.

Findings and limits, study-wide: Scalp sequencing also captures normal skin's resident alphabeta T cells.

As for treatment: oral pan-JAK inhibitor, 5-10 mg twice daily. This material consisted of CD8+ T cells sorted from blood, taken at week 4, from a patient treated with tofacitinib. V gene TRBV11-2 combines with J gene TRBJ2-5, with D perhaps matching TRBD2 (5 bases). This TCR came from a human donor with alopecia areata. The CDR3 here is CASSLEASRETQYF. The CDR3 bases are TGTGCCAGCAGCTTAGAGGCTAGCCGGGAGACCCAGTACTTC.